The 5 T cell receptor beta chains listed next were all sequenced from one sample in a study of human T cells and chemical hapten exposure. Time point reported: patch test 1, 2 weeks after DPC sensitization. The sample's treatment: therapeutic diphenylcyclopropenone sensitization with weekly scalp DPC. Using its own MiXCR run on the RACE reads, TCRdb lists one record per CDR3 protein. The table has around 99,000 distinct CDR3 sequences, 9.5% to 15% seen once. Sequenced material: whole blood, taken in connection with sensitization to the hapten diphenylcyclopropenone (DPC). These receptors were obtained from a middle-aged woman with alopecia areata. Some clones in this sample may be carry-over from other donors' samples.

The table lists this clonotype with a few counts. The chain combines TRBV6-4 with TRBJ2-3; the match to TRBD1 covers 11 bases. The length of the CDR3 is 13 residues. Germline V gene data show CDR1 as MRHNA and CDR2 as SNTAGT. Unmatched junction bases numbered 4, after V lost 8 bases and J lost 6 bases. CDR3 residues: CASGQGAWDTQYF. Here the CDR3 DNA reads TGTGCCAGCGGACAGGGGGCGTGGGATACGCAGTATTTT.

In its sample, this clonotype was seen a few times. The chain links TRBV5-1 to TRBJ1-3; D is possibly TRBD1 (6 bases). Trimming left V 0 bases short and J 0 bases short, with 13 bases between. The CDR3 loop spans 17 amino acids. Germline CDR1 and CDR2: SGHRS and YFSETQ. The CDR3 sequence is CASSLEGQTGSGNTIYF. In DNA, the CDR3 is TGCGCCAGCAGCTTGGAAGGGCAGACAGGCTCTGGAAACACCATATATTTT.

This clonotype was seen a handful of times. V gene TRBV6-5 combines with J gene TRBJ1-3; D is unresolved. V lost 0 bases and J lost 3, with 9 bases in between. CDR1 is MNHEY and CDR2 is SVGAGI in the germline V gene. CDR3 length: 15 residues. As DNA, the CDR3 is TGTGCCAGCAGTTACTCGAACAGCCGTGGAAACACCATATATTTT. As protein: CASSYSNSRGNTIYF.

V gene TRBV14 combines with J gene TRBJ2-2, with unresolved D. CDR3 size: 17 residues. Germline CDR1 and CDR2: SGHDN and FVKESK. The ends were cut back, 0 bases at V and 1 base at J, with 12 bases in the middle. CDR3: CASSQDEERWNTGELFF. The CDR3 DNA sequence: TGTGCCAGCAGCCAAGACGAAGAACGGTGGAACACCGGGGAGCTGTTTTTT.

This chain links TRBV12-5 with TRBJ2-3, with TRBD2 matching 9 bases. The CDR3 runs to 17 residues. CDR1 is LGHNT, CDR2 FRNRAP, per germline. J gave up 0 bases and V 3 bases, and 7 bases lay outside the gene matches. DNA of the CDR3: TGTGCTAGTGGTTTCCGCGGACTAGCGTCTAGCACAGATACGCAGTATTTT. Translated: CASGFRGLASSTDTQYF.